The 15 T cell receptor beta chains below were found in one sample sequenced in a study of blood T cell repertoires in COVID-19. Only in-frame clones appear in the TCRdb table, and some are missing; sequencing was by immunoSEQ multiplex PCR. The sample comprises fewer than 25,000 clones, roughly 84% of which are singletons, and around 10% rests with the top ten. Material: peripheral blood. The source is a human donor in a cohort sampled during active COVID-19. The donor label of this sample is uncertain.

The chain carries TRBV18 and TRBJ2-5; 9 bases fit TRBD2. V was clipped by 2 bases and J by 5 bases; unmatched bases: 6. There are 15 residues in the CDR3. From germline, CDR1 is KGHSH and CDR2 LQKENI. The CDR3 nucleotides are TGTGCCAGCTCACCAAGGCGGGAGGGCACCGAGACCCAGTACTTC. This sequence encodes CASSPRREGTETQYF.

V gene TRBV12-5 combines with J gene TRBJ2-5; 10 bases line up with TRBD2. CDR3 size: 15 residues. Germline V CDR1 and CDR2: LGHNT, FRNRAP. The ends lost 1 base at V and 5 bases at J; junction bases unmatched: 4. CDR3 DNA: TGTGCTAGTGGTTTGGCTAATAGCGGGAGGGAGACCCAGTACTTC. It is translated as CASGLANSGRETQYF.

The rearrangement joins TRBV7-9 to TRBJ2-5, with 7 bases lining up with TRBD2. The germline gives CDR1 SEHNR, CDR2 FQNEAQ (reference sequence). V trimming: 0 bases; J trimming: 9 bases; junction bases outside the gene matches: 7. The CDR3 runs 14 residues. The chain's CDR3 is CASSLAWEGGAQYF. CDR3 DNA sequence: TGTGCCAGCAGCTTAGCCTGGGAGGGTGGGGCCCAGTACTTC.

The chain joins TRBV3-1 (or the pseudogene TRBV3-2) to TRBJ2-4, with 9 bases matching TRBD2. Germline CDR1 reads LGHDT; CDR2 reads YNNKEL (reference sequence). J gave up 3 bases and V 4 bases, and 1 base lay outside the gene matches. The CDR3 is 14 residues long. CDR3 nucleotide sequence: TGTGCCAGCAGCCCGACTAGCGGCAAAAACATTCAGTACTTC. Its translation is CASSPTSGKNIQYF.

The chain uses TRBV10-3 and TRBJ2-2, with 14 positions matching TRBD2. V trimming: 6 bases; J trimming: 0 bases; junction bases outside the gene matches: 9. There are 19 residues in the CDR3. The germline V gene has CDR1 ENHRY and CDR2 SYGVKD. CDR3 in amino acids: CAIRSGAGLAGANTGELFF. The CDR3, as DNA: TGTGCCATCAGGTCAGGGGCGGGACTAGCGGGAGCGAACACCGGGGAGCTGTTTTTT.

The CDR3 here is CASSPTRNGEQYF. The CDR3 DNA reads TGTGCCAGCAGCCCTACTAGGAATGGCGAGCAGTACTTC. The chain uses TRBV3-1 (or the pseudogene TRBV3-2) and TRBJ2-7, with D perhaps matching TRBD2 (5 bases). The CDR3 has 13 amino acids. Germline V gene lookup returns CDR1 LGHDT and CDR2 YNNKEL (reference sequence). The V end was cut by 4 bases, the J end by 6 bases, with 13 bases between.

In DNA, the CDR3 is TGTGCCAGCCTGGTGGGGGGAGTCGGCAATCAGCCCCAGCATTTT. Protein: CASLVGGVGNQPQHF. V is TRBV21-1 and J is TRBJ1-5. TRBV21-1 is classified as a pseudogene. The CDR3 runs 15 residues.

The CDR3 spells CASRELAGGPDTQYF. CDR3 sequence (DNA): TGTGCCAGCAGGGAACTAGCGGGAGGGCCAGATACGCAGTATTTT. The chain joins TRBV2 to TRBJ2-3, with TRBD2 identical over 13 bases. This CDR3 comprises 15 residues. Germline V lookup: CDR1 SNHLY, CDR2 FYNNEI. V dropped 6 bases and J dropped 4; count of bases not matched to a gene: 4.

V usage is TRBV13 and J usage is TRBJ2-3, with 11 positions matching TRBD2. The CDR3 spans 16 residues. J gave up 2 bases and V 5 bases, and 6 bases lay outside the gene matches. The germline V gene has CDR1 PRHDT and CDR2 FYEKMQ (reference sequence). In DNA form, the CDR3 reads TGTGCCAGCAGCCCTGGACTAGCGGGCACCACAGATACGCAGTATTTT. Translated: CASSPGLAGTTDTQYF.

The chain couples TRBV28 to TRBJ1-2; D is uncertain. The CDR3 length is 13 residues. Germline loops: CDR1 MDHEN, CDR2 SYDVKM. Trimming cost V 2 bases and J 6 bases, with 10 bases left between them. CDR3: CASSLVGRNGYTF. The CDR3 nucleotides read TGTGCCAGCAGTTTAGTAGGGAGGAATGGCTACACCTTC.

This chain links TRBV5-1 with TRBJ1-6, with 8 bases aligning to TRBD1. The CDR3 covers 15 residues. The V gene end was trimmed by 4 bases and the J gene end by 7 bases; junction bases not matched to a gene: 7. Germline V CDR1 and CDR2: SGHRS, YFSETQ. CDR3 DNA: TGCGCCAGCAGCCCCCGGACAGGGTCAAATTCACCCCTCCACTTT. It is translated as CASSPRTGSNSPLHF.

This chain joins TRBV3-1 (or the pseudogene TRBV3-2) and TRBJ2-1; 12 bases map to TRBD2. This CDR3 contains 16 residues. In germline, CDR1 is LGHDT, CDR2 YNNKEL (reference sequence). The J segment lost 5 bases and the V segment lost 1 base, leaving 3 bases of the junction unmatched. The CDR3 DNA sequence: TGTGCCAGCAGCCAAGGACTAGCGGGGGAAAACAATGAGCAGTTCTTC. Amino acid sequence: CASSQGLAGENNEQFF.

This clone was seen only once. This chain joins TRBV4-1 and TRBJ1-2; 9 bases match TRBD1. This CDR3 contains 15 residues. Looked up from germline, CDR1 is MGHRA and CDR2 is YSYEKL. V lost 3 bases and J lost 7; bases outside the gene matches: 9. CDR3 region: CASSQLSGQGFGYTF. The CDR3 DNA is TGCGCCAGCAGCCAGTTAAGTGGACAGGGGTTTGGCTACACCTTC.

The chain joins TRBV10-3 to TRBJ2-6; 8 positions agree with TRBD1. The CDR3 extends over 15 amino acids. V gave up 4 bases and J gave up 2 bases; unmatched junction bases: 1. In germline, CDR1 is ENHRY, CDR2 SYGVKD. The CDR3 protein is CAISATGAGANVLTF. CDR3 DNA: TGTGCCATCAGTGCGACAGGGGCTGGGGCCAACGTCCTGACTTTC.

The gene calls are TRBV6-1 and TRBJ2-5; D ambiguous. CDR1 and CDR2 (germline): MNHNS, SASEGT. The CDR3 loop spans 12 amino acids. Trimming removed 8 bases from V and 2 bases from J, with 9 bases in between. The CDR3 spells CASGVNQETQYF. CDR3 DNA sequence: TGTGCCAGCGGTGTTAATCAAGAGACCCAGTACTTC.